This paragraph reports one T cell receptor (beta chain). Its antigen is undetermined. The entry originates in a study of cytomegalovirus exposure and HLA in healthy donors. PCR employed 60 Vbeta and 13 Jbeta primers. The protocol was immunoSEQ multiplex PCR, while the TCRdb copy is restricted to in-frame clones and leaves out a portion. The repertoire table contains 25,000 to 35,000 clones. Germline V gene sequence: CDR1 SQVTM, CDR2 ANQGSEA. This CDR3 has 12 amino acids. V lost 7 bases to trimming and J lost 5 bases, with 13 bases between them. Study results and caveats: Highly shared variants forming one cluster were likely a sequencing artifact. Later examination showed HLA-associated TCR beta chains had greater clonal expansion than equally common others.

The clonotype comes from a man aged 40-50 years in good health and CMV-seronegative. V usage is TRBV29-1 and J usage is TRBJ2-3, with D hard to call. Sequenced input: PBMCs. CDR3 coding DNA: TGCAGCGGCGAACCTCCGGGAGATACGCAGTATTTT. Protein product: CSGEPPGDTQYF.